The entry that follows covers one TCR beta chain sequence. Its antigen is not identified. This specimen comes from a study of vaccination effects on CD4 cells after COVID-19. Repertoires were generated with immunoSEQ multiplex PCR, while TCRdb's copy carries only in-frame clones and drops some. The table lists about 73,000 clones, roughly 73% of them singletons. Cultured cells yielded isolated CD4+ T cells after around 10 days. Participants each got two BNT162b2 or mRNA-1273 vaccine doses. In the vaccine recipients, nucleocapsid antibodies were negative and there was no prior SARS-CoV-2 infection. Study-wide findings and caveats: Researchers report that only 1 of 255 vaccine-induced clones in healthy vaccinees cross-reacted with common cold coronaviruses.

CDR3 size: 12 residues. Germline V gene data show CDR1 as KGHSH and CDR2 as LQKENI. Trimming removed 8 bases at V and 3 bases at J, with 8 bases between. Sequenced material: CD4+ T cells from PBMCs cultured without peptide, taken after COVID-19 vaccination. The origin of this receptor is a human donor who received a COVID-19 vaccine. This sequence joins TRBV18 and TRBJ1-3, with a weak D call TRBD1 (5 bases). CDR3 nucleotides: TGTGCCAGCCAGGGAAGTGGAAACACCATATATTTT. Translated: CASQGSGNTIYF.